A selection of T cell receptor beta chains follows, all from one sample in a study of cytomegalovirus exposure and HLA in healthy donors. Assay used: immunoSEQ multiplex PCR; TCRdb lists only in-frame clones, some missing. The sample lists around 35,000 clones, over 70% occurring once. The sequencing input was PBMCs. Receptor source: a young man in good health and CMV-seronegative. CDR3s include the opening cysteine and the closing phenylalanine or tryptophan. Fields, in order: V gene, D gene, J gene, clone size, CDR3 length, CDR3 DNA, CDR3 protein. The D gene is left open where the match is weak. Clone size is given for some rows only: seen once, a few or many times, or a class if the clone is expanded.

>TRBV4-2|TRBD1|TRBJ2-2|NA|17
TGTGCCAGCAGGATTAATCTCGACAGGGGGATTACCGGGGAGCTGTTTTTT
CASRINLDRGITGELFF
>TRBV15|NA|TRBJ2-1|medium-sized|15
TGTGCCACCAGCTTCCCGCCCCAGGGTTTTAATGAGCAGTTCTTC
CATSFPPQGFNEQFF
>TRBV27|TRBD2|TRBJ2-2|NA|16
TGTGCCAGCAGTAGGACTAGCGGGAGTATTACCCGGGAGCTGTTTTTT
CASSRTSGSITRELFF
>TRBV7-8|TRBD1|TRBJ1-6|NA|19
TGTGCCAGCAGCGAGATTCTGTCCGTAGGCCGGGACAGCTATTCACCCCTCCACTTT
CASSEILSVGRDSYSPLHF
>TRBV28|NA|TRBJ1-4|NA|13
TGTGCCAGCAGTCAGGGCGGGGATGAAAAACTGTTTTTT
CASSQGGDEKLFF
>TRBV4-1|TRBD1|TRBJ2-1|NA|14
TGCGCCAGCAGCCAACCCGGACAGGGAAATGAGCAGTTCTTC
CASSQPGQGNEQFF
>TRBV7-3|TRBD2|TRBJ2-7|NA|14
TGTGCCAGCAGCTCCCGAGGAGCGGGAGGGCCTAAGTACTTC
CASSSRGAGGPKYF
>TRBV18|TRBD1|TRBJ2-7|NA|18
TGTGCCAGCTCACCCAGGCGGGACAGGGGACCATTCTCCTACGAGCAGTACTTC
CASSPRRDRGPFSYEQYF
>TRBV6-1|NA|TRBJ1-1|NA|14
TGTGCCAGCAGTGAACTTTCTGGTACCTATGAAGCTTTCTTT
CASSELSGTYEAFF
>TRBV5-4|NA|TRBJ1-3|few|16
TGTGCCAGCAGCGTTCAGGGGAGGGGGTCTGGAAACACCATATATTTT
CASSVQGRGSGNTIYF
>TRBV28|NA|TRBJ2-7|NA|13
TGTGCCAGCAGTTTTCTTAGTTCGTACGAGCAGTACTTC
CASSFLSSYEQYF
>TRBV29-1|NA|TRBJ2-1|NA|15
TGCAGCGTTGACCTGGTACAGGGCCGGTCGAATGAGCAGTTCTTC
CSVDLVQGRSNEQFF
>TRBV19|NA|TRBJ1-2|NA|14
TGTGCCAGTAGTAGCCCCTCCAGGGCGTATGGCTACACCTTC
CASSSPSRAYGYTF
>TRBV5-1|TRBD2|TRBJ2-5|NA|16
TGCGCCAGCAGCGCCGGGACTAGCGGGGGGACGGAGACCCAGTACTTC
CASSAGTSGGTETQYF
>TRBV9|NA|TRBJ2-1|NA|16
TGTGCCAGCAGCCCCCCCTACCCGAGCTCCTACAATGAGCAGTTCTTC
CASSPPYPSSYNEQFF
>TRBV9|TRBD1|TRBJ2-5|NA|15
TGTGCCAGCAGCGTAGCCGGCGACAGGGTGGAGACCCAGTACTTC
CASSVAGDRVETQYF
>TRBV10-1|NA|TRBJ2-5|NA|14
TGCGCCAGCAGTGAGACTCCGTACCAAGAGACCCAGTACTTC
CASSETPYQETQYF
>TRBV4-2|TRBD1|TRBJ2-7|NA|15
TGTGCCAGCAGCCCCCGACAGGGCAACATCTACGAGCAGTACTTC
CASSPRQGNIYEQYF
>TRBV27|NA|TRBJ2-7|few|14
TGTGCCAGCAGTTTTCGGCAGGGCCCCCACGAGCAGTACTTC
CASSFRQGPHEQYF
>TRBV6-5|TRBD1|TRBJ2-2|NA|14
TGTGCCAGCAGTCGGACAGGGAAGGCCGGGGAGCTGTTTTTT
CASSRTGKAGELFF
>TRBV5-1|NA|TRBJ1-2|NA|17
TGCGCCAGCAGCCTCGGACAGCCAGATCTAGCTAACTATGGCTACACCTTC
CASSLGQPDLANYGYTF
>TRBV5-4|NA|TRBJ1-1|NA|17
TGTGCCAGCAGCCCCCCTCCCCGGGGCAGGGGGAACACTGAAGCTTTCTTT
CASSPPPRGRGNTEAFF
>TRBV28|TRBD1|TRBJ1-3|NA|14
TGTGCCAGCAGTCTACCAGGGGGCCCAAACACCATATATTTT
CASSLPGGPNTIYF
>TRBV6-1|NA|TRBJ2-7|few|13
TGTGCCAGCAGTGAGGGCCCCCCCTACGAGCAGTACTTC
CASSEGPPYEQYF
>TRBV28|NA|TRBJ2-7|NA|13
NA
CASSTSGYYEQYF
>TRBV5-1|TRBD1|TRBJ2-7|NA|15
TGCGCCAGCAGCTTGGAGGGACAGGGTGCCGACGAGCAGTACTTC
CASSLEGQGADEQYF
>TRBV18|NA|TRBJ1-3|NA|16
TGTGCCAGCTCACCAGGTTGGGCAGGGGCTGGAAACACCATATATTTT
CASSPGWAGAGNTIYF
>TRBV6-1|TRBD1|TRBJ2-3|NA|15
TGTGCCAGCAGTCCGACAGGGGATCGCTATCTCGCGCAGTATTTT
CASSPTGDRYLAQYF
>TRBV30|NA|TRBJ2-3|NA|12
TGTGCCTTGAATCCCGGAGCCGATACGCAGTATTTT
CALNPGADTQYF
>TRBV2|NA|TRBJ1-1|NA|14
TGTGCCAGCAGTGTTGACAGAAAGAACCCTGAAGCTTTCTTT
CASSVDRKNPEAFF
>TRBV19|NA|TRBJ1-1|NA|14
TGTGCCAGTACCCTCGGACAGCTGAACACTGAAGCTTTCTTT
CASTLGQLNTEAFF
>TRBV5-6|NA|TRBJ1-2|few|14
TGTGCCAGCAGGCAAACAGGGACTAACTATGGCTACACCTTC
CASRQTGTNYGYTF
>TRBV19|TRBD2|TRBJ2-2|few|15
TGTGCCACCAGCCTAGCGGGAGGGTTGTCCGGGGAGCTGTTTTTT
CATSLAGGLSGELFF
>TRBV14|TRBD1|TRBJ1-1|once|15
TGTGCCAGCAGCCAAGACCCGGGACAGGGGAATCGGGCTTTCTTT
CASSQDPGQGNRAFF
>TRBV11-1|TRBD1|TRBJ1-5|NA|15
TGTGCCAGCAGCTTACGACAGGGGGGCAATCAGCCCCAGCATTTT
CASSLRQGGNQPQHF
>TRBV6-4|NA|TRBJ1-2|few|10
TGTGCCAGCAGTAGCAGGGGCTACACCTTC
CASSSRGYTF
>TRBV11-2|NA|TRBJ2-7|once|15
TGTGCCAGCAGCTTCCGGACTACCACCTCTTACGAGCAGTACTTC
CASSFRTTTSYEQYF
>TRBV6-5|NA|TRBJ2-6|medium-sized|16
TGTGCCAGCAGTTACACACAGATGTCGGGGGCCAACGTCCTGACTTTC
CASSYTQMSGANVLTF
>TRBV6-5|TRBD2|TRBJ2-3|few|13
TGTGCCAGCAGGCCGGGACTATCAGATACGCAGTATTTT
CASRPGLSDTQYF
>TRBV7-8|TRBD1|TRBJ2-1|NA|15
TGTGCCAGCAGCTTAGGGGCAGGGGGCAACAATGAGCAGTTCTTC
CASSLGAGGNNEQFF
>TRBV30|TRBD2|TRBJ2-7|NA|14
TGTGCCTGGAGTAAACCGGGGGGGCGTTACGAGCAGTACTTC
CAWSKPGGRYEQYF
>TRBV6-5|NA|TRBJ2-1|NA|13
TGTGCCAGCCGAAAGACTAACTACAATGAGCAGTTCTTC
CASRKTNYNEQFF
>TRBV14|NA|TRBJ1-3|NA|14
TGTGCCAGCAGCCCCTGGGGGCGAGGAAACACCATATATTTT
CASSPWGRGNTIYF
>TRBV30|NA|TRBJ1-1|NA|16
TGTGCCTGGAGTGTTGGGGCCACAGGGATGGTCACTGAAGCTTTCTTT
CAWSVGATGMVTEAFF
>TRBV7-9|NA|TRBJ2-2|NA|16
TGTGCCAGCAGCTTAGTTAGTGGTTCGGACACCGGGGAGCTGTTTTTT
CASSLVSGSDTGELFF
>TRBV29-1|TRBD1|TRBJ1-1|NA|17
TGCAGCGTTGTAGGTCTTGCGATAAGGACAGGGGTTGATGAAGCTTTCTTT
CSVVGLAIRTGVDEAFF
>TRBV5-1|TRBD1|TRBJ2-7|many|12
TGCGCCAGCAGCAAAGGACAGGGCGAGCAGTACTTC
CASSKGQGEQYF
>TRBV2|NA|TRBJ1-3|NA|14
TGTGCCAGCAGTGTCGGTGGTTCTGGAAACACCATATATTTT
CASSVGGSGNTIYF
>TRBV29-1|NA|TRBJ2-3|once|14
TGCAGCGTAACCCAGAAGCGTCCCACAGATACGCAGTATTTT
CSVTQKRPTDTQYF
>TRBV7-9|TRBD1|TRBJ1-5|NA|17
TGTGCCAGCAGCCCGGACAGGGGTCTATATAGCAATCAGCCCCAGCATTTT
CASSPDRGLYSNQPQHF
>TRBV6-5|NA|TRBJ1-2|NA|14
TGTGCCAGCAGCCGGGACGGGGGAGATTATGGCTACACCTTC
CASSRDGGDYGYTF
>TRBV11-3|TRBD1|TRBJ2-1|NA|13
TGTGCCAGCAGCGGGAAACAGGGGGCTGAGCAGTTCTTC
CASSGKQGAEQFF
>TRBV6-4|NA|TRBJ2-1|NA|15
TGTGCCAGCAGTGAGGGGCGGGGATACTACAATGAGCAGTTCTTC
CASSEGRGYYNEQFF
>TRBV4-1|NA|TRBJ1-5|NA|15
TGCGCCAGCAGCCAAGATAGCAGGGTGGGTCAGCCCCAGCATTTT
CASSQDSRVGQPQHF
>TRBV7-3|NA|TRBJ1-1|NA|13
TGTGCCAGCAGCTTTGCGTTGGACACTGAAGCTTTCTTT
CASSFALDTEAFF
>TRBV27|TRBD2|TRBJ2-7|NA|13
TGTGCCAGCTGGCGGCGGGGGGGCCAAGTGCAGTACTTC
CASWRRGGQVQYF
>TRBV5-6|NA|TRBJ2-7|few|12
TGTGCCAGCAGCTCGGGAACCTACGAGCAGTACTTC
CASSSGTYEQYF
>TRBV15|TRBD2|TRBJ2-1|NA|15
TGTGCCACCAGCTCCCCTAGCGGGAATTACAATGAGCAGTTCTTC
CATSSPSGNYNEQFF